Presented here are 24 T cell receptor beta chains from one specimen sequenced in a study of T cells in localized non-small cell lung cancer. The assay was immunoSEQ multiplex PCR, and TCRdb's table has in-frame clones only and misses some. This table has over 2,000 clones, approximately 30% appearing once. The starting material was lung tumor tissue, obtained before any cancer treatment. The receptor source for this set is a male donor older than 55 with stage III squamous cell lung carcinoma.

This clone was detected only a few times. The chain links TRBV30 to TRBJ1-1; D gene ambiguous. CDR1 and CDR2 from the germline V gene are GTSNPN and SVGIG (reference sequence). CDR3 size: 15 residues. V was cut by 0 bases and J by 1 base, with 12 bases left in between. The DNA of the CDR3 is TGTGCCTGGAGTGTACCCTCGAGGAGGAACACTGAAGCTTTCTTT. The encoded protein is CAWSVPSRRNTEAFF.

Here the CDR3 DNA reads TGTGCCAGCAGCTGGGAGTTGGGAAGGGACACTGAAGCTTTCTTT. Translated: CASSWELGRDTEAFF. V gene TRBV11-3 combines with J gene TRBJ1-1, with no clear D. This CDR3 region has 15 residues. Looked up from germline, CDR1 is SGHNT and CDR2 is YENEEA. V was cut by 4 bases and J by 3 bases, with 15 bases left in between.

V gene TRBV19 combines with J gene TRBJ2-1; 11 positions agree with TRBD1. This CDR3 region has 15 residues. Germline lookup yields CDR1 LNHDA and CDR2 SQIVND (reference sequence). Trimming cost V 7 bases and J 4 bases; bases outside gene matches: 6. CDR3 loop: CASNTGTGGYNEQFF. The CDR3 DNA reads TGTGCCAGTAACACCGGGACAGGGGGGTACAATGAGCAGTTCTTC.

The gene calls are TRBV19 and TRBJ1-1; tentative D call: TRBD1 (5 bases). The germline V gene encodes CDR1 LNHDA and CDR2 SQIVND (reference sequence). The CDR3 covers 16 residues. V was shortened by 4 bases and J by 6 bases, with 21 bases between the two germline ends. The CDR3 loop reads CASSRDVRGLKAEAFF. CDR3 sequence (DNA): TGTGCCAGTAGTAGAGATGTTCGGGGCCTCAAAGCTGAAGCTTTCTTT.

The chain recombines TRBV28 with TRBJ2-2, with D maybe TRBD1 (5 bases). V shed 8 bases and J shed 4 bases, with 14 bases lying between them. Germline loops: CDR1 MDHEN, CDR2 SYDVKM. The CDR3 extends over 14 amino acids. For the CDR3, the DNA is TGTGCCAGCCGGTGGGGCAGCCTCACCGGGGAGCTGTTTTTT. This gives the protein CASRWGSLTGELFF. Full variable domain (rest looked up from reference TRBV28 and TRBJ2-2): DVKVTQSSRYLVKRTGEKVFLECVQDMDHENMFWYRQDPGLGLRLIYFSYDVKMKEKGDIPEGYSVSREKKERFSLILESASTNQTSMYLCASRWGSLTGELFFGEGSRLTVL.

This clone showed up just a few times. The chain joins TRBV11-3 to TRBJ1-4; D is unclear. The V gene lost 4 bases and the J gene lost 8 bases, with 20 bases spanning the gap. The CDR3 runs to 16 residues. Germline values: CDR1 SGHNT, CDR2 YENEEA. CDR3 in DNA: TGTGCCAGCAGCTCTTTGTCCCCCGGGATAGAGGAAAAACTGTTTTTT. Encoded protein: CASSSLSPGIEEKLFF.

The rearrangement joins TRBV18 to TRBJ1-2; D possibly corresponds to TRBD1 (5 bases). The V end was cut by 3 bases, the J end by 6 bases, with 11 bases between. CDR3 length: 13 amino acids. CDR1 is KGHSH, CDR2 LQKENI, per germline. The CDR3 nucleotides read TGTGCCAGCTCACCCGCGGGGGACCATGGCTACACCTTC. This codes for CASSPAGDHGYTF.

By frequency in the sample, this clone is medium-sized (0.01 to 0.1%). V and J are TRBV11-3 and TRBJ2-7; D is unclear. From germline, CDR1 is SGHNT and CDR2 YENEEA. Trimming left V 3 bases short and J 3 bases short, with 12 bases between. The CDR3 consists of 14 residues. The CDR3: CASSLAASNYEQYF. For the CDR3, the DNA is TGTGCCAGCAGCTTGGCTGCTTCCAACTACGAGCAGTACTTC. The variable domain in full, completed from reference TRBV11-3 and TRBJ2-7, reads EAGVVQSPRYKIIEKKQPVAFWCNPISGHNTLYWYLQNLGQGPELLIRYENEEAVDDSQLPKDRFSAERLKGVDSTLKIQPAELGDSAVYLCASSLAASNYEQYFGPGTRLTVT.

This clone was counted only a few times. The V and J genes are TRBV9 and TRBJ1-1; TRBD1 matches at 7 bases. The junction had 7 bases not matched to a gene; V was cut back by 0 bases and J by 11 bases. The germline gives CDR1 SGDLS, CDR2 YYNGEE. This CDR3 comprises 13 residues. The CDR3 loop reads CASSVEGGGQAFF. In DNA form, the CDR3 reads TGTGCCAGCAGCGTAGAAGGGGGCGGGCAGGCTTTCTTT.

This clone was recorded once. V gene TRBV28 combines with J gene TRBJ2-7, with a weak D call TRBD2 (5 bases). Germline lookup yields CDR1 MDHEN and CDR2 SYDVKM. The CDR3 covers 15 residues. V lost 8 bases, J lost 3 bases, and 20 bases lay in between. The CDR3: CASQNEGFQNYEQYF. CDR3 bases: TGTGCCAGCCAAAACGAGGGTTTTCAAAACTACGAGCAGTACTTC.

The J gene is TRBJ2-5, the V gene TRBV5-1, with a tentative D call TRBD2 (5 bases). The CDR3 extends over 14 amino acids. Germline V gives CDR1 SGHRS, CDR2 YFSETQ. V was shortened by 4 bases and J by 4 bases, with 14 bases between the two germline ends. The CDR3 reads CASSRGPSGETQYF. Written as DNA, the CDR3 is TGCGCCAGCAGCAGAGGGCCATCGGGAGAGACCCAGTACTTC.

This sequence joins TRBV11-3 and TRBJ1-2, with 10 positions matching TRBD1. CDR1 SGHNT and CDR2 YENEEA come from the germline V gene. The CDR3 sequence is 16 residues long. J lost 0 bases, V lost 5 bases, and 6 bases had no gene match. This CDR3 is CASSTRTGGANYGYTF. The CDR3 DNA reads TGTGCCAGCAGCACCCGGACAGGGGGAGCTAACTATGGCTACACCTTC.

In its sample, this clone was seen a few times. The gene calls are TRBV30 and TRBJ1-2; 8 bases align to TRBD1. CDR3 length equals 14 residues. The V segment lost 8 bases and the J segment 7 bases; nucleotides outside the gene matches: 15. Germline-derived CDR1 and CDR2 are GTSNPN and SVGIG (reference sequence). CDR3 sequence: CAHDTSGGAFGYTF. Written as DNA, the CDR3 is TGTGCCCACGATACTTCAGGGGGCGCGTTTGGCTACACCTTC.

The chain links TRBV19 to TRBJ2-3, with 11 bases lining up with TRBD2. This CDR3 has 17 residues. V gave up 2 bases and J gave up 4 bases; unmatched junction bases: 8. Germline loops: CDR1 LNHDA, CDR2 SQIVND (reference sequence). The CDR3 here is CASSIWGLAERSDTQYF. DNA of the CDR3: TGTGCCAGTAGTATATGGGGACTAGCGGAGCGATCAGATACGCAGTATTTT. The whole variable domain, remainder taken from reference TRBV19 and TRBJ2-3, is DGGITQSPKYLFRKEGQNVTLSCEQNLNHDAMYWYRQDPGQGLRLIYYSQIVNDFQKGDIAEGYSVSREKKESFPLTVTSAQKNPTAFYLCASSIWGLAERSDTQYFGPGTRLTVL.

The chain is built from TRBV28 and TRBJ2-1; D is ambiguous. CDR3 length: 15 residues. Per germline, CDR1 MDHEN and CDR2 SYDVKM. The ends were cut back, 4 bases at V and 3 bases at J, with 13 bases in the middle. CDR3 DNA: TGTGCCAGCAGTTCGGGTGACACGGACTACAATGAGCAGTTCTTC. Translation: CASSSGDTDYNEQFF.

This sequence joins TRBV28 and TRBJ2-2, with D possibly called TRBD1 or TRBD2 (5 bases each). V was cut by 3 bases and J by 3 bases, with 14 bases left in between. The CDR3 length is 16 residues. CDR1 MDHEN and CDR2 SYDVKM come from the germline V gene. The DNA of the CDR3 is TGTGCCAGCAGTTTGGGGGACGGGGCTTACACCGGGGAGCTGTTTTTT. This gives the protein CASSLGDGAYTGELFF.

The genes are TRBV28 and TRBJ1-2, with TRBD1 identical over 7 bases. Losses at the gene ends were 5 bases for V and 2 bases for J; bases not matched to a gene: 8. This CDR3 is 15 amino acids long. Germline-derived CDR1 and CDR2 are MDHEN and SYDVKM. The CDR3 bases are TGTGCCAGCAGTCCACAGGGGAGATGGAACTATGGCTACACCTTC. Protein product: CASSPQGRWNYGYTF.

Only a few counts were recorded for this clone. The rearrangement links TRBV11-3 to TRBJ2-2; 8 nucleotides line up with TRBD1. The germline CDR1 and CDR2 sequences are SGHNT and YENEEA. V lost 5 bases and J lost 4; bases outside the gene matches: 18. The CDR3 is 19 amino acids. The CDR3 region has the DNA TGTGCCAGCAGCCCAACCCAGGGGGCCCTAAGATTGACCACCGGGGAGCTGTTTTTT. As protein: CASSPTQGALRLTTGELFF.

For the CDR3, the DNA is TGTGCCAGCAGTTTATCGGCAGGGGGGAATGAAAAACTGTTTTTT. This sequence encodes CASSLSAGGNEKLFF. The J gene is TRBJ1-4, the V gene TRBV27; 7 nucleotides align to TRBD1. Losses at the gene ends were 0 bases for V and 5 bases for J; bases not matched to a gene: 3. CDR3 length equals 15 residues. From germline, CDR1 is MNHEY and CDR2 SMNVEV (reference sequence).

The chain combines TRBV5-1 with TRBJ2-6; the D gene is possibly TRBD1 (5 bases). With 3 bases removed from V and 4 bases from J, the gap between germline ends came to 14 bases. Germline CDR1 and CDR2: SGHRS and YFSETQ. The CDR3 covers 16 residues. For the CDR3, the DNA is TGCGCCAGCAGCTCCGGGCAGGGCCCAGGGGCCAACGTCCTGACTTTC. Protein product: CASSSGQGPGANVLTF.

This chain uses TRBV19 with TRBJ2-1; 7 bases map to TRBD1. In germline, CDR1 is LNHDA, CDR2 SQIVND (reference sequence). V trimming: 1 base; J trimming: 5 bases; junction bases outside the gene matches: 5. This CDR3 comprises 15 residues. CDR3 in amino acids: CASSIAGTDNNEQFF. The DNA for the CDR3 is TGTGCCAGTAGTATAGCCGGGACAGACAACAATGAGCAGTTCTTC.

This clone was picked up a small number of times. V usage is TRBV28 and J usage is TRBJ2-7, with 7 nucleotides matching TRBD2. Germline assignment: CDR1 MDHEN and CDR2 SYDVKM. V shed 3 bases and J 7 bases; nucleotides not matched to a gene: 15. The CDR3 covers 16 residues. Written as DNA, the CDR3 is TGTGCCAGCAGTTTTGGGGGGACTACAGGACTCTTGGAGCAGTACTTC. It is translated as CASSFGGTTGLLEQYF.

This clone rates as medium-sized. The same CDR3 is also encoded by other DNA sequences in this sample. V gene TRBV11-3 combines with J gene TRBJ1-5; 7 bases align to TRBD1. The germline V gene encodes CDR1 SGHNT and CDR2 YENEEA. The junction had 6 bases not matched to a gene; V was cut back by 0 bases and J by 7 bases. This CDR3 contains 15 residues. CDR3 in amino acids: CASSLDQGVGQPQHF. CDR3 nucleotides: TGTGCCAGCAGCTTAGATCAGGGGGTTGGGCAGCCCCAGCATTTT.

J is TRBJ2-6 and V is TRBV10-2; D remains unclear. The ends were cut back, 4 bases at V and 0 bases at J, with 10 bases in the middle. Germline CDR1 WSHSY, CDR2 SAAADI. This CDR3 is built from 16 residues. In nucleotides, the CDR3 is TGCGCCAGCAGTGCGGACGGTAGCTCTGGGGCCAACGTCCTGACTTTC. This sequence encodes CASSADGSSGANVLTF.